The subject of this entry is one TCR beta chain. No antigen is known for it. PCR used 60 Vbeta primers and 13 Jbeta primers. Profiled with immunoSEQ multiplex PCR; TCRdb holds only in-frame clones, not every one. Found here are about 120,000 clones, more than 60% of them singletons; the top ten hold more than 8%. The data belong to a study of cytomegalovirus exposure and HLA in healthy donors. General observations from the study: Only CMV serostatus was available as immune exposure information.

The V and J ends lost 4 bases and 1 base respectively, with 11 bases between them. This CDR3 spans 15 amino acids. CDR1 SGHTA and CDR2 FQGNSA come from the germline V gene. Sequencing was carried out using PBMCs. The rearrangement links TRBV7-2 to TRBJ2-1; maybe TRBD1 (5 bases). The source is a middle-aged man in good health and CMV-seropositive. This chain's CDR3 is CASSSRRESYNEQFF. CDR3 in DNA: TGTGCCAGCAGCTCGCGCAGGGAATCCTACAATGAGCAGTTCTTC.